This T cell receptor beta chain was found in a study of identical twins. Template switching added a universal primer binding site, and final cDNA carried unique molecular identifiers. TCRdb independently ran MiXCR on the 5' RACE reads; one entry per CDR3 protein. The sample yields a few hundred thousand distinct CDR3 sequences, 10% to 13% seen once. V trimming: 6 bases; J trimming: 12 bases; junction bases outside the gene matches: 19. The CDR3 extends over 15 amino acids. The germline CDR1 and CDR2 sequences are DFQATT and SNEGSKA (reference sequence). J is TRBJ1-4 and V is TRBV20-1; the match to TRBD1 covers 7 bases. Sequenced material: memory T cells sorted from blood. The receptor was isolated from a man aged 50 to 60 in good health. CDR3: CSAYPRDRLNAELFF. The DNA of the CDR3 is TGCAGTGCGTACCCAAGGGACAGATTAAATGCGGAACTGTTTTTT.